The T cell receptor beta chain under discussion was sequenced for a study of blood T cell repertoires in COVID-19. The data were produced by immunoSEQ multiplex PCR, yet TCRdb's version contains in-frame clones alone and is incomplete. The sample includes tens of thousands of clones, 65% to 90% seen only once; the top ten take less than 45%. Source material: peripheral blood. The receptor was isolated from a man aged 80 or over with acute or convalescent COVID-19.

CDR3 sequence: CASKSGVYEQYF. CDR3 sequence (DNA): TGTGCCAGCAAAAGCGGGGTTTACGAGCAGTACTTC. The genes are TRBV6-5 and TRBJ2-7, with 7 bases identical to TRBD2. V trimming: 7 bases; J trimming: 4 bases; junction bases outside the gene matches: 4. The CDR3 extends over 12 amino acids. Germline CDR1 MNHEY, CDR2 SVGAGI.